Shown below are 13 T cell receptor beta chains from a single sample sequenced in a study of technical replicates of blood from several donors (dated by TCRdb to about 2017). The library relied on the immunoSEQ multiplex PCR assay. TCRdb took this table from immuneACCESS and kept in-frame rearrangements with V and J called. Such tables lack part of the clones; where checked against another copy, unresolved V genes explain under half of the gap, and the rest is unexplained. The sample includes about 70,000 clones, with almost 98% observed a single time. 0.21% of the sample comes from the top ten. Sequences were obtained from T cells isolated from PBMCs. Receptors were obtained from a human donor in good health.

The V call is TRBV11-3, the J call TRBJ2-5; D uncertain. Trimming cost V 1 base and J 5 bases, with 8 bases left between them. This CDR3 is built from 13 residues. Germline CDR1 and CDR2: SGHNT and YENEEA. The CDR3 DNA reads as TGTGCCAGCAGCTTAGTCCCCGGGGAGACCCAGTACTTC. It encodes CASSLVPGETQYF.

V and J are TRBV5-4 and TRBJ2-1, with D perhaps TRBD2 (6 bases). V dropped 0 bases and J dropped 10 bases, with 20 bases sitting between them. CDR3 length: 16 amino acids. Germline V gene lookup returns CDR1 SGHNT and CDR2 YYREEE (reference sequence). CDR3 residues: CASSLARDSSSGEQFF. Written as DNA, the CDR3 is TGTGCCAGCAGCTTGGCTAGGGACTCGTCCTCGGGGGAGCAGTTCTTC.

The genes are TRBV19 and TRBJ2-5; weak D call: TRBD1 (5 bases). The V end was cut by 8 bases, the J end by 4 bases, with 14 bases between. The CDR3 has 13 residues. The germline gives CDR1 LNHDA, CDR2 SQIVND (reference sequence). CDR3 sequence reads: CASAGNAPETQYF. The CDR3 bases are TGTGCCAGTGCAGGGAACGCGCCAGAGACCCAGTACTTC.

V is TRBV6-5 and J is TRBJ2-7; 7 bases map to TRBD2. Trimming removed 6 bases from V and 3 bases from J; junction bases left unmatched: 5. The CDR3 sequence is 13 residues long. The germline V gene encodes CDR1 MNHEY and CDR2 SVGAGI. The CDR3 DNA is TGTGCCAGCAGGGGGACTACGAACTACGAGCAGTACTTC. The encoded protein is CASRGTTNYEQYF.

The V gene is TRBV7-6, the J gene TRBJ2-1; 10 nucleotides line up with TRBD1. The junction had 7 bases not matched to a gene; V was cut back by 5 bases and J by 15 bases. CDR1 is SGHVS and CDR2 is FNYEAQ in the germline V gene. The CDR3 is 12 residues long. This CDR3 is CASSKWGQGMFF. In nucleotides, the CDR3 is TGTGCCAGCAGCAAATGGGGACAGGGGATGTTCTTC.

This clone was seen only once. V gene TRBV5-4 combines with J gene TRBJ2-5, with a weak D call TRBD2 (5 bases). This CDR3 spans 14 amino acids. From germline, CDR1 is SGHNT and CDR2 YYREEE (reference sequence). V lost 0 bases and J lost 1, with 7 bases in between. This CDR3 reads CASSLGTSQETQYF. CDR3 bases: TGTGCCAGCAGCTTGGGGACTTCCCAAGAGACCCAGTACTTC.

The chain employs TRBV4-2 and TRBJ1-2, with D perhaps TRBD1 (6 bases). The germline CDR1 and CDR2 sequences are LGHNA and YNFKEQ. Deletions cut 0 bases from V and 8 bases from J, with 13 bases between. This CDR3 has 14 residues. CDR3 sequence reads: CASSQEPGEGGYTF. CDR3 coding DNA: TGTGCCAGCAGCCAAGAACCAGGGGAGGGGGGCTACACCTTC.

The J gene is TRBJ1-5, the V gene TRBV9; 9 bases are a match to TRBD1. The CDR3 is 16 amino acids. The germline V gene has CDR1 SGDLS and CDR2 YYNGEE. V lost 4 bases to trimming and J lost 5 bases; unmatched junction nucleotides: 10. CDR3 DNA sequence: TGTGCCAGCAGCCTTGGGGGACAGGGAGGGGATCAGCCCCAGCATTTT. Translated, it gives CASSLGGQGGDQPQHF.

This chain's CDR3 is CASSLGGTSGGDTQYF. Written as DNA, the CDR3 is TGTGCCAGCAGTTTGGGTGGGACGAGTGGGGGGGATACGCAGTATTTT. The V call is TRBV28, the J call TRBJ2-3; weak D call: TRBD2 (6 bases). V was clipped by 3 bases and J by 6 bases, with 19 bases between them. The CDR3 covers 16 residues. Germline V gene data show CDR1 as MDHEN and CDR2 as SYDVKM.

The chain links TRBV27 to TRBJ2-7, with D tentatively TRBD1 (6 bases). The CDR3 runs to 14 residues. The V gene lost 6 bases and the J gene lost 2 bases, with 14 bases spanning the gap. In germline, CDR1 is MNHEY, CDR2 SMNVEV (reference sequence). CDR3: CASRPQGSPYEQYF. Here the CDR3 DNA reads TGTGCCAGCAGGCCTCAGGGGTCTCCCTACGAGCAGTACTTC.

The V gene is TRBV7-8, the J gene TRBJ2-5; 8 bases are a match to TRBD1. The CDR3 length is 15 residues. After removal of 2 bases from V and 4 bases from J, the junction contained 6 bases not matched to a gene. Germline V gives CDR1 SGHVS, CDR2 FQNEAQ. The CDR3 nucleotides read TGTGCCAGCAGCTTAAGACAGGGGAGTCGAGAGACCCAGTACTTC. It encodes CASSLRQGSRETQYF.

This chain uses TRBV7-9 with TRBJ2-7; 8 nucleotides match TRBD1. The CDR3 sequence is 14 residues long. CDR1 is SEHNR, CDR2 FQNEAQ, per germline (reference sequence). V was clipped by 1 base and J by 1 base; unmatched bases: 0. CDR3 residues: CASSLGTGSYEQYF. The CDR3, as DNA: TGTGCCAGCAGCTTAGGGACAGGGTCCTACGAGCAGTACTTC. Supplemented by reference TRBV7-9 and TRBJ2-7, the full variable domain reads DTGVSQNPRHKITKRGQNVTFRCDPISEHNRLYWYRQTLGQGPEFLTYFQNEAQLEKSRLLSDRFSAERPKGSFSTLEIQRTEQGDSAMYLCASSLGTGSYEQYFGPGTRLTVT.

The genes are TRBV15 and TRBJ1-2; D is undetermined. In germline, CDR1 is LNHNV, CDR2 YYDKDF (reference sequence). CDR3 size: 17 residues. With 0 bases removed from V and 3 bases from J, the gap between germline ends came to 17 bases. CDR3: CATSRDREVLADYGYTF. In DNA, the CDR3 is TGTGCCACCAGCAGAGATCGAGAGGTGCTCGCTGACTATGGCTACACCTTC.